This T cell receptor (beta chain) appears in the sequencing data of a study of Ad26.COV2.S vaccination and SARS-CoV-2 variants. Points from the study as a whole: Researchers reported similar non-spike TCR breadth in vaccine and placebo recipients. Reported findings describe substantial breadth in spike-specific CD8+ and CD4+ T cell responses following vaccination.

The repertoire was sequenced with immunoSEQ multiplex PCR; TCRdb's copy has only in-frame clones and lacks some. Of around 300,000 clones in the sample, around 88% are singletons; the top ten hold 5%. The CDR3 is 14 amino acids. V gave up 6 bases and J gave up 9 bases, with 18 bases separating them. CDR1 and CDR2 (germline): SEHNR, FQNEAQ (reference sequence). For this clone: Its specificity is not known.

The treatment denotes: about 20 received Ad26.COV2.S at low or high dose, single or two shots; about five received placebo; per-sample allocation not given. All samples were drawn on day 63, counting from the first vaccine or placebo injection. Expressing Wuhan-strain SARS-CoV-2 spike, an Ad26 vector served as the vaccine. This specimen consisted of peripheral blood, obtained in a trial of Ad26.COV2.S vaccine versus placebo. The TCR comes from a person between 18 and 60 years old who received the Ad26.COV2.S COVID-19 vaccine or a placebo. The J gene is TRBJ2-1, the V gene TRBV7-9; D may be TRBD1 or TRBD2 (5 bases each). The CDR3 DNA reads as TGTGCCAGCAGGAAAGAGGGGAGTTGGGGTGAGCAGTTCTTC. Translated: CASRKEGSWGEQFF.